This TCR beta chain was identified in a study of tissue T cells after allogeneic stem cell transplantation. General observations from the study: Within patients, tissue anatomy strongly shaped TCR repertoire composition. Limitations included a small, clinically heterogeneous cohort and limited sampling depth.

Sequencing of TCRbeta CDR3 at survey depth gave sequences and template counts. Clones were read by immunoSEQ multiplex PCR, and TCRdb kept only the in-frame ones, dropping some. The data contain under 50,000 clones, around nine tenths of them singletons. Worth noting for this clone: Its antigen is unidentified.

This CDR3 is 15 amino acids long. From germline, CDR1 is PRHDT and CDR2 FYEKMQ (reference sequence). Trimming took 3 bases from V and 3 from J, leaving 11 bases between them. The clonotype comes from a woman aged 40 to 75 who later had graft-versus-host disease after an allogeneic stem cell transplant. This sample comprised blood, obtained before transplantation. V and J are TRBV13 and TRBJ2-2; no reliable D call. The CDR3 region has the DNA TGTGCCAGCAGCTTTGCTCCAAGCGACACCGGGGAGCTGTTTTTT. As protein: CASSFAPSDTGELFF.